The 17 T cell receptor beta chains reported below all come from one sample, sequenced in a study of graft-versus-host responses after intestinal transplantation. Only in-frame clones appear in the TCRdb table, and some are missing; sequencing was by immunoSEQ multiplex PCR. The repertoire consists of around 30,000 clones, with less than 90% occurring once and the leading ten covering roughly 1.1%. The sequencing used PBMCs, collected 28 days after intestinal transplant. These receptor sequences come from a human patient who received an intestinal transplant, so some T cells may come from the graft donor.

The chain has TRBV6-5 and TRBJ2-3; 7 positions match TRBD1. Germline V gene sequence: CDR1 MNHEY, CDR2 SVGAGI. Losses at the gene ends were 5 bases for V and 5 bases for J; bases not matched to a gene: 10. This CDR3 has 15 amino acids. The CDR3 reads CASSPWQGVVDTQYF. The CDR3 region has the DNA TGTGCCAGCAGTCCCTGGCAGGGGGTGGTAGATACGCAGTATTTT.

The V call is TRBV11-2, the J call TRBJ2-1; D gene unclear. The CDR3 extends over 15 amino acids. The germline V gene encodes CDR1 SGHAT and CDR2 FQNNGV. V was cut by 1 base and J by 5 bases, with 12 bases left in between. CDR3 residues: CASSLVASFNNEQFF. CDR3 bases: TGTGCCAGCAGCTTAGTAGCTTCCTTTAACAATGAGCAGTTCTTC. Full variable domain (outside the CDR3, taken from reference TRBV11-2 and TRBJ2-1): EAGVAQSPRYKIIEKRQSVAFWCNPISGHATLYWYQQILGQGPKLLIQFQNNGVVDDSQLPKDRFSAERLKGVDSTLKIQPAKLEDSAVYLCASSLVASFNNEQFFGPGTRLTVL.

This chain connects TRBV18 to TRBJ1-3, with 7 nucleotides matching TRBD1. Trimming at V came to 3 bases and at J to 2 bases, leaving 7 bases not matched to a gene. The CDR3 is 16 residues long. CDR1 and CDR2 (germline): KGHSH, LQKENI. CDR3 protein: CASSPQQGKAGNTIYF. In DNA, the CDR3 is TGTGCCAGCTCACCGCAACAGGGGAAAGCTGGAAACACCATATATTTT.

In DNA form, the CDR3 reads TGTGTCAGAAGCTTAGCGATGGCTAGCGGGACCGTTACTAATACGCAGTATTTT. The encoded protein is CVRSLAMASGTVTNTQYF. This sequence joins TRBV7-5 and TRBJ2-3; no DNA check was done on the table's D call, TRBD2. TRBV7-5 is an annotated pseudogene. The CDR3 runs 18 residues.

The table lists this clone with a few counts. The V call is TRBV5-4, the J call TRBJ2-2, with no clear D. With 0 bases removed from V and 3 bases from J, the gap between germline ends came to 9 bases. Germline values: CDR1 SGHNT, CDR2 YYREEE (reference sequence). The CDR3 runs to 15 residues. CDR3 in amino acids: CASSLGGIDTGELFF. The CDR3 DNA sequence: TGTGCCAGCAGCTTGGGGGGAATCGACACCGGGGAGCTGTTTTTT.

CDR3: CASSHGQLGTIYF. CDR3 DNA: TGCGCCAGCAGCCACGGACAGCTGGGGACCATATATTTT. The V and J genes are TRBV4-1 and TRBJ1-3; D is perhaps TRBD1 (6 bases). V lost 3 bases and J lost 10, with 13 bases in between. This CDR3 is built from 13 residues. The germline gives CDR1 MGHRA, CDR2 YSYEKL.

CDR3 sequence: CASSLRRQGWVNEQFF. CDR3 in DNA: TGTGCCAGCAGCTTACGGAGACAGGGGTGGGTAAATGAGCAGTTCTTC. The V and J genes are TRBV11-2 and TRBJ2-1; 8 bases align to TRBD1. V lost 2 bases to trimming and J lost 7 bases; unmatched junction nucleotides: 10. CDR3 length: 16 residues. The germline CDR1 and CDR2 sequences are SGHAT and FQNNGV.

This chain links TRBV13 with TRBJ2-2; 7 bases map to TRBD1. The CDR3 extends over 17 amino acids. CDR1 PRHDT and CDR2 FYEKMQ come from the germline V gene (reference sequence). J was trimmed by 1 base and V by 6 bases; bases with no gene match: 11. In DNA form, the CDR3 reads TGTGCCAGCAGAGTGAGCGAGGGGGCCATGAACACCGGGGAGCTGTTTTTT. Residues: CASRVSEGAMNTGELFF.

This rearrangement joins TRBV5-4 to TRBJ2-2; the match to TRBD2 covers 10 bases. Germline V gene data show CDR1 as SGHNT and CDR2 as YYREEE (reference sequence). V trimming: 5 bases; J trimming: 5 bases; junction bases outside the gene matches: 6. This CDR3 spans 15 amino acids. As DNA, the CDR3 is TGTGCCAGCAGAAAAGCGGGAGGGCGAACCGGGGAGCTGTTTTTT. Translated, it gives CASRKAGGRTGELFF.

V gene TRBV15 combines with J gene TRBJ1-4, with D perhaps TRBD1 (5 bases). V shed 3 bases and J shed 5 bases, with 13 bases lying between them. The germline CDR1 and CDR2 sequences are LNHNV and YYDKDF (reference sequence). The CDR3 is made up of 15 amino acids. CDR3: CATSREGSRNEKLFF. The CDR3 coding sequence is TGTGCCACCAGCAGGGAGGGGTCCAGGAATGAAAAACTGTTTTTT. Full variable domain (rest looked up from reference TRBV15 and TRBJ1-4): DAMVIQNPRYQVTQFGKPVTLSCSQTLNHNVMYWYQQKSSQAPKLLFHYYDKDFNNEADTPDNFQSRRPNTSFCFLDIRSPGLGDTAMYLCATSREGSRNEKLFFGSGTQLSVL.

A single count supports this clone. This chain connects TRBV4-1 to TRBJ1-5; D ambiguous. The CDR3 sequence is 12 residues long. The V and J ends lost 1 base and 4 bases respectively, with 2 bases between them. Germline lookup yields CDR1 MGHRA and CDR2 YSYEKL. CDR3 protein: CASSQGNQPQHF. The CDR3 DNA follows: TGCGCCAGCAGCCAAGGAAATCAGCCCCAGCATTTT.

The chain employs TRBV9 and TRBJ2-6, with D hard to call. The V and J ends lost 1 base and 0 bases respectively, with 8 bases between them. Germline V CDR1 and CDR2: SGDLS, YYNGEE. This CDR3 spans 16 amino acids. For the CDR3, the DNA is TGTGCCAGCAGCGTAAGTTGGGGCTCTGGGGCCAACGTCCTGACTTTC. Translating it yields CASSVSWGSGANVLTF.

The gene calls are TRBV7-6 and TRBJ1-4; TRBD1 is a possible D gene (6 bases). Germline V gives CDR1 SGHVS, CDR2 FNYEAQ. Trimming removed 1 base at V and 7 bases at J, with 10 bases between. The CDR3 extends over 14 amino acids. The CDR3 DNA reads TGTGCCAGCAGCTTAGAACAGGGCGGTGAAAAACTGTTTTTT. Translating gives CASSLEQGGEKLFF.

The chain has TRBV2 and TRBJ1-1; D ambiguous. Trimming removed 8 bases at V and 6 bases at J, with 25 bases between. This CDR3 contains 16 residues. Germline assignment: CDR1 SNHLY and CDR2 FYNNEI. CDR3 protein: CASGTLHSYDLPEAFF. The CDR3, as DNA: TGTGCCAGCGGCACGCTCCACAGCTATGATCTACCTGAAGCTTTCTTT.

The chain links TRBV25-1 to TRBJ1-2; D is uncertain. V lost 2 bases and J lost 8, with 9 bases in between. CDR1 is MGHDK, CDR2 SYGVNS, per germline. CDR3 length equals 12 residues. The CDR3 loop is CASSEPYSGYTF. The CDR3 DNA reads TGTGCCAGCAGTGAACCCTATTCCGGCTACACCTTC.

This clone came up once. The rearrangement uses TRBV29-1 and TRBJ1-2, with no clear D. CDR3 length: 12 amino acids. Germline CDR1 SQVTM, CDR2 ANQGSEA. The V end was cut by 6 bases, the J end by 2 bases, with 10 bases between. The CDR3 reads CSVREPNYGYTF. In DNA, the CDR3 is TGCAGCGTAAGGGAACCCAACTATGGCTACACCTTC.

This rearrangement joins TRBV2 to TRBJ2-7, with 7 bases aligning to TRBD1. CDR3 length equals 14 residues. Per the germline V gene, CDR1 is SNHLY and CDR2 is FYNNEI. V shed 3 bases and J 2 bases; nucleotides not matched to a gene: 4. CDR3 DNA sequence: TGTGCCAGCAGTGAGGGGGACAGAGCCTACGAGCAGTACTTC. Translation: CASSEGDRAYEQYF.